These 30 T cell receptor beta chains came from one sample sequenced in a study of a mutant IDH1 vaccine in newly diagnosed glioma. The sample's time point: week 5, during vaccination. Every single dose of the vaccine, 300 ug of mutant IDH1 20-mer peptide, came with topical imiquimod. This table comes from immunoSEQ multiplex PCR, and its TCRdb copy is limited to in-frame clones, with some not included. The sample lists 45,000 to 60,000 clones; over 75% were seen once. No antigens are known for them. The sequencing used PBMCs, collected from a glioma patient whose treatment included an IDH1 peptide vaccine. The source of these receptors is a man aged 50 to 59 with glioma.

This sequence joins TRBV6-5 and TRBJ2-7; 9 bases line up with TRBD1. V lost 6 bases, J lost 0 bases, and 3 bases stayed unmatched. The CDR3 extends over 14 amino acids. Looked up from germline, CDR1 is MNHEY and CDR2 is SVGAGI. The CDR3 nucleotides are TGTGCCAGCAGCCGACAGGGGGTCTCCTACGAGCAGTACTTC. Its translation is CASSRQGVSYEQYF.

The chain combines TRBV5-6 with TRBJ1-5, with TRBD1 matching 9 bases. V dropped 0 bases and J dropped 5; count of bases not matched to a gene: 12. The CDR3 is made up of 18 amino acids. Looked up from germline, CDR1 is SGHDT and CDR2 is YYEEEE. The CDR3 here is CASSLARGTGSYHQPQHF. CDR3 coding DNA: TGTGCCAGCAGCTTGGCCCGTGGGACAGGGAGTTACCATCAGCCCCAGCATTTT.

This clone was counted only a few times. This chain uses TRBV27 with TRBJ1-1; D uncertain. CDR1 is MNHEY and CDR2 is SMNVEV in the germline V gene (reference sequence). The CDR3 spans 13 residues. V lost 3 bases, J lost 4 bases, and 9 bases lay in between. CDR3 DNA: TGTGCCAGCAGTTTCGAGAGGAGCACTGAAGCTTTCTTT. Its protein product is CASSFERSTEAFF.

Written as DNA, the CDR3 is TGTGCCAGCAGCCCACTAGACAGGGTCTACACTGAAGCTTTCTTT. Protein: CASSPLDRVYTEAFF. V usage is TRBV9 and J usage is TRBJ1-1; 7 nucleotides align to TRBD1. Trimming took 4 bases from V and 3 from J; bases not matched to a gene: 9. The V gene's germline CDR1 is SGDLS and CDR2 YYNGEE. CDR3 size: 15 residues.

The rearrangement uses TRBV4-1 and TRBJ2-6, with D possibly being TRBD1 (6 bases). From germline, CDR1 is MGHRA and CDR2 YSYEKL. Trimming shortened V by 4 bases and J by 0 bases, and 13 bases separated the two germline ends. CDR3 length equals 17 residues. This CDR3 reads CASSLDGQLSGANVLTF. The CDR3 nucleotides read TGCGCCAGCAGCCTAGACGGACAGCTCTCTGGGGCCAACGTCCTGACTTTC.

A few counts support this clone. The chain links TRBV4-3 to TRBJ2-6, with D uncertain. Trimming stripped 5 bases from V and 5 bases from J, with 19 bases between. CDR1 is LGHNA, CDR2 YSLEER, per germline. The CDR3 extends over 17 amino acids. The CDR3 DNA follows: TGCGCCAGCAGCAAGAACACGTCACAAAGTCGGGCCAACGTCCTGACTTTC. It encodes CASSKNTSQSRANVLTF.

The CDR3 DNA sequence: TGCGCCAGCAGCCCCGTTTCGGGGGCGGGTGGCTACACCTTC. This codes for CASSPVSGAGGYTF. J is TRBJ1-2 and V is TRBV4-1; TRBD1 might be the D (6 bases). In germline, CDR1 is MGHRA, CDR2 YSYEKL. V was pared by 4 bases and J by 7 bases, with 16 bases between. The CDR3 length is 14 residues.

The chain carries TRBV27 and TRBJ2-7, with D tentatively TRBD2 (5 bases). V was shortened by 7 bases and J by 1 base, with 11 bases between the two germline ends. Germline assignment: CDR1 MNHEY and CDR2 SMNVEV (reference sequence). The CDR3 spans 13 residues. This chain's CDR3 is CASMLRGSYEQYF. In DNA form, the CDR3 reads TGTGCCAGCATGTTACGGGGATCCTACGAGCAGTACTTC.

The rearrangement uses TRBV4-1 and TRBJ2-7; D unclear. CDR1 is MGHRA, CDR2 YSYEKL, per germline. Trimming cost V 2 bases and J 3 bases, with 17 bases left between them. CDR3 size: 16 residues. CDR3 sequence (DNA): TGCGCCAGCAGCCAACAACCAACACGACGGAGCTACGAGCAGTACTTC. Its translation: CASSQQPTRRSYEQYF.

This rearrangement joins TRBV4-2 to TRBJ2-7, with 11 positions matching TRBD2. With V trimmed by 1 base and J by 3 bases, 11 bases remained unmatched. Germline V gene data show CDR1 as LGHNA and CDR2 as YNFKEQ. This CDR3 contains 18 residues. The chain's CDR3 is CASSQGPSGGPSVYEQYF. The CDR3, as DNA: TGTGCCAGCAGCCAAGGTCCTAGCGGGGGGCCTTCAGTCTACGAGCAGTACTTC.

This sequence joins TRBV7-9 and TRBJ1-5, with a weak D call TRBD1 (5 bases). Germline CDR1 SEHNR, CDR2 FQNEAQ (reference sequence). Trimming cost V 6 bases and J 0 bases, with 12 bases left between them. The length of the CDR3 is 15 residues. The CDR3 nucleotides read TGTGCCAGCAGTCTATTGGGGGGTAGCAATCAGCCCCAGCATTTT. Protein: CASSLLGGSNQPQHF.

This clone was seen a handful of times. V and J are TRBV5-1 and TRBJ2-1, with 9 bases fitting TRBD1. The V segment lost 4 bases and the J segment 4 bases; nucleotides outside the gene matches: 3. CDR1 is SGHRS and CDR2 is YFSETQ in the germline V gene. The CDR3 totals 14 residues. The CDR3 DNA reads as TGCGCCAGCAGCCCGGGACAGGGTTACAATGAGCAGTTCTTC. It specifies CASSPGQGYNEQFF.

This clone was observed once. V usage is TRBV5-1 and J usage is TRBJ1-6; the D gene is possibly TRBD1 (6 bases). Germline V gene data show CDR1 as SGHRS and CDR2 as YFSETQ. This CDR3 spans 16 amino acids. V shed 2 bases and J shed 2 bases, with 11 bases lying between them. In nucleotides, the CDR3 is TGCGCCAGCAGCTTAGACAGGAGGGCCTATAATTCACCCCTCCACTTT. Amino acid sequence: CASSLDRRAYNSPLHF. The whole variable domain, filled in from reference TRBV5-1 and TRBJ1-6, reads KAGVTQTPRYLIKTRGQQVTLSCSPISGHRSVSWYQQTPGQGLQFLFEYFSETQRNKGNFPGRFSGRQFSNSRSEMNVSTLELGDSALYLCASSLDRRAYNSPLHFGNGTRLTVT.

The chain employs TRBV5-1 and TRBJ2-1; 7 nucleotides agree with TRBD2. V shed 1 base and J 9 bases; nucleotides not matched to a gene: 7. The CDR3 covers 14 residues. CDR1 is SGHRS, CDR2 YFSETQ, per germline. CDR3 nucleotide sequence: TGCGCCAGCAGCTTGAGAGCGGGGTCATCTGAGCAGTTCTTC. The encoded protein is CASSLRAGSSEQFF.

CDR3 residues: CAWSVIKASEQFF. The CDR3 coding sequence is TGTGCCTGGAGTGTCATCAAGGCCTCGGAGCAGTTCTTC. V gene TRBV30 combines with J gene TRBJ2-1; D unresolved. The V end was cut by 0 bases, the J end by 10 bases, with 13 bases between. Germline V gene lookup returns CDR1 GTSNPN and CDR2 SVGIG (reference sequence). The CDR3 has 13 residues.

The chain uses TRBV11-2 and TRBJ2-7; D unresolved. This CDR3 comprises 14 residues. The germline CDR1 and CDR2 sequences are SGHAT and FQNNGV. Deletions cut 1 base from V and 2 bases from J, with 9 bases between. CDR3 protein: CASSLASGTYEQYF. CDR3 in DNA: TGTGCCAGCAGCTTAGCTAGTGGAACCTACGAGCAGTACTTC.

This clone has just one count. The CDR3 DNA reads as TGCGCCAGCACCATTGGGGCGGCCAGGGTTAATGAAAAACTGTTTTTT. The encoded protein is CASTIGAARVNEKLFF. The chain is built from TRBV5-1 and TRBJ1-4; D might be TRBD1 (5 bases). Germline assignment: CDR1 SGHRS and CDR2 YFSETQ. The CDR3 runs 16 residues. With 6 bases removed from V and 4 bases from J, the gap between germline ends came to 19 bases.

A single count supports this clone. This rearrangement joins TRBV2 to TRBJ2-5, with 7 nucleotides matching TRBD2. Germline CDR1 is SNHLY and CDR2 is FYNNEI. V lost 7 bases to trimming and J lost 2 bases; unmatched junction nucleotides: 4. The CDR3 sequence is 13 residues long. The CDR3 DNA follows: TGTGCCAGCAAGCGGGGTGAACAAGAGACCCAGTACTTC. This sequence encodes CASKRGEQETQYF.

Written as DNA, the CDR3 is TGTGCCAGCAGCACCCGACGGATTGAGAACACTGAAGCTTTCTTT. The encoded protein is CASSTRRIENTEAFF. The chain carries TRBV11-1 and TRBJ1-1; D not resolved. The germline V gene encodes CDR1 SGHAT and CDR2 FQDESV (reference sequence). Trimming took off 5 bases at V and 1 base at J, with 14 bases between the two ends. This CDR3 comprises 15 residues.

This rearrangement joins TRBV6-5 to TRBJ1-4; no clear D gene. Germline CDR1 and CDR2: MNHEY and SVGAGI. The CDR3 contains 15 residues. V was cut by 5 bases and J by 6 bases, with 16 bases left in between. This chain's CDR3 is CASSNRRRADEKLFF. The CDR3 region has the DNA TGTGCCAGCAGTAACCGTAGGCGGGCTGATGAAAAACTGTTTTTT.

This clone was seen only a few times. CDR3 nucleotides: TGCGCCAGCAGCGGCGCGGGACAGGGGGCCATCGAGCAGTACTTC. It specifies CASSGAGQGAIEQYF. V and J are TRBV5-1 and TRBJ2-7; 12 nucleotides agree with TRBD1. The CDR3 is made up of 15 amino acids. V was clipped by 4 bases and J by 6 bases; unmatched bases: 8. Germline V gene lookup returns CDR1 SGHRS and CDR2 YFSETQ.

The V call is TRBV6-5, the J call TRBJ2-5; D unclear. Deletions cut 8 bases from V and 2 bases from J, with 12 bases between. The CDR3 runs 13 residues. Germline assignment: CDR1 MNHEY and CDR2 SVGAGI. CDR3 bases: TGTGCCAGCGCCCCGGCGGTTCAAGAGACCCAGTACTTC. Encoded protein: CASAPAVQETQYF.

The chain is built from TRBV4-2 and TRBJ1-1; no reliable D call. This CDR3 has 15 amino acids. Germline CDR1 LGHNA, CDR2 YNFKEQ. With 0 bases removed from V and 5 bases from J, the gap between germline ends came to 13 bases. CDR3 in DNA: TGTGCCAGCAGCCAAGAATCACTTTCGGGTACTGAAGCTTTCTTT. Protein product: CASSQESLSGTEAFF.

V is TRBV10-3 and J is TRBJ1-2, with D perhaps matching TRBD1 (5 bases). This CDR3 is built from 11 residues. The germline gives CDR1 ENHRY, CDR2 SYGVKD. V shed 6 bases and J shed 8 bases, with 10 bases lying between them. The CDR3: CAISQGPGYTF. DNA of the CDR3: TGTGCCATCAGCCAGGGTCCCGGCTACACCTTC.

This sequence joins TRBV28 and TRBJ1-4; D is uncertain. The CDR3 consists of 14 residues. V was shortened by 2 bases and J by 2 bases, with 6 bases between the two germline ends. CDR1 and CDR2 from the germline V gene are MDHEN and SYDVKM. CDR3 region: CASSLVQTNEKLFF. The CDR3 coding sequence is TGTGCCAGCAGTTTAGTGCAGACTAATGAAAAACTGTTTTTT. The full variable domain, completed using reference TRBV28 and TRBJ1-4, is DVKVTQSSRYLVKRTGEKVFLECVQDMDHENMFWYRQDPGLGLRLIYFSYDVKMKEKGDIPEGYSVSREKKERFSLILESASTNQTSMYLCASSLVQTNEKLFFGSGTQLSVL.

The chain is built from TRBV28 and TRBJ1-1; 7 bases fit TRBD1. The ends lost 8 bases at V and 6 bases at J; junction bases unmatched: 6. CDR1 and CDR2 from the germline V gene are MDHEN and SYDVKM. The CDR3 length is 12 residues. The CDR3 region is CASVGTVSEAFF. The CDR3, as DNA: TGTGCCAGCGTCGGGACAGTATCTGAAGCTTTCTTT. The full variable domain, rest sourced from reference TRBV28 and TRBJ1-1, is DVKVTQSSRYLVKRTGEKVFLECVQDMDHENMFWYRQDPGLGLRLIYFSYDVKMKEKGDIPEGYSVSREKKERFSLILESASTNQTSMYLCASVGTVSEAFFGQGTRLTVV.

The rearrangement joins TRBV5-1 to TRBJ1-3; D remains unclear. The V gene lost 2 bases and the J gene lost 0 bases, with 12 bases spanning the gap. CDR1 is SGHRS and CDR2 is YFSETQ in the germline V gene. This CDR3 is built from 16 residues. The chain's CDR3 is CASSFGGRHSGNTIYF. The CDR3 region has the DNA TGCGCCAGCAGCTTCGGCGGCAGACACTCTGGAAACACCATATATTTT.

This chain connects TRBV20-1 to TRBJ2-5; D call uncertain. The germline CDR1 and CDR2 sequences are DFQATT and SNEGSKA (reference sequence). Trimming took off 1 base at V and 5 bases at J, with 2 bases between the two ends. The CDR3 contains 10 residues. DNA for the CDR3: TGCAGTGCTAGAGGCGAGACCCAGTACTTC. Its protein is CSARGETQYF.

This clone was counted a few times. The rearrangement links TRBV29-1 to TRBJ1-1; D gene uncertain. The CDR3 consists of 10 residues. The V end was cut by 7 bases, the J end by 10 bases, with 13 bases between. Germline V gene sequence: CDR1 SQVTM, CDR2 ANQGSEA. CDR3 sequence reads: CSAFLEIAFF. In DNA form, the CDR3 reads TGCAGCGCTTTTTTGGAGATAGCTTTCTTT.

This clone was picked up one time. J is TRBJ1-3 and V is TRBV2; 7 nucleotides line up with TRBD1. The germline CDR1 and CDR2 sequences are SNHLY and FYNNEI. The V gene end was trimmed by 6 bases and the J gene end by 4 bases; junction bases not matched to a gene: 6. The CDR3 length is 14 residues. Written as DNA, the CDR3 is TGTGCCAGCAGCGCGGGACAGTCCGGAAACACCATATATTTT. Residues: CASSAGQSGNTIYF.